This entry describes one TCR beta chain. This clone has a single count. The antigen it binds to is not known. No per-base quality is available; no much larger clone lies one base away. TCRbeta CDR3 regions were amplified from genomic DNA by means of the immunoSEQ Assay, a bias-controlled multiplex PCR. In the paper's pipeline: Within the assay, amplification of reference gene primers was used to estimate how many nucleated cells each sample contained. To quantify the absolute abundance of each unique TCRbeta CDR3 rearrangement, sequence reads were collapsed and filtered. For each sample, productive Simpson clonality was calculated by taking the square root of Simpson's diversity index across productive rearrangements. This is the immuneACCESS table as TCRdb keeps it, with only in-frame sequences that have V and J called. A part of the clones is gone; compared with another copy, unresolved V genes explain less than half, and the rest is unexplained. V and J calls and clone size are as listed in that table; D and trimming were resolved from the DNA. The sample yields 130,000 to 150,000 clones; around 90% were counted once. The ten biggest clones cover approximately 1.8% of the sample.

The sample comes from a study of blood T cell repertoires in COVID-19 (TCRdb year 2020). Concerning the study at large: The collaborator samples originated in the United States, Italy and Spain and spanned the acute and convalescent phases of COVID-19. Where available, HLA class I and class II types were taken from metadata supplied by the sample provider and were not determined by assay-based typing. The repertoires were released in a freely available public database meant as a resource for research on the immune response to SARS-CoV-2. Sample metadata almost always included a de-identified subject ID, COVID-19 status, age in years and sex. Samples were obtained from the ongoing ImmuneRACE study (first 160 participants) and from some 1,300 subjects provided by 6 global collaborators. The material from the prospective study consisted of cDNA or gDNA derived from T cells, B-cell-depleted T cells, or PBMCs. Deeply sampled blood TCRbeta repertoires from subjects exposed to, actively infected with, or recovered from COVID-19 were included in the dataset.

Whole blood was collected in K2EDTA tubes by collaborating institutions according to the institutions' own protocols. For TCRbeta analysis, collaborators shipped samples in one of three forms: frozen whole blood, isolated PBMCs, or DNA extracted from either of those sample types. V is pruned by 1 base and J by 0 bases, leaving 11 bases of the junction without a gene match. The CDR3, from cysteine to phenylalanine, totals 18 residues. Only CDR3 DNA is held: 54 bases, read in frame from base 1. From a lookup of the germline V gene, CDR1 and CDR2 are SGHVS and FQNEAQ. Results the study describes overall, beyond this receptor: How much clinical and demographic metadata was included differed by source and by participant, and the metadata was provided uncurated.

Sequenced sample: peripheral blood. Recombination joined TRBV7-8 with TRBJ1-2, and TRBD1 matches 7 of the central bases. The receptor was derived from a man in his 70s with acute or convalescent COVID-19. The CDR3: CASSLVSGGTDTNYGYTF. At the DNA level, the sequence is TGTGCCAGCAGCTTAGTATCGGGAGGGACAGATACTAACTATGGCTACACCTTC. Joined to the reference TRBV7-8 and TRBJ1-2 proteins, this CDR3 gives the full variable domain: GAGVSQSPRYKVAKRGQDVALRCDPISGHVSLFWYQQALGQGPEFLTYFQNEAQLDKSGLPSDRFFAERPEGSVSTLKIQRTQQEDSAVYLCASSLVSGGTDTNYGYTFGSGTRLTVV.